This TCR beta chain was recorded in a study of blood T cell repertoires in COVID-19. Study-wide background: The samples span acute and convalescent COVID-19 from the United States, Italy and Spain.

Original methodology: Nucleated cell counts were estimated from reference gene primer amplification. Here immunoSEQ multiplex PCR was the method, and the copy in TCRdb shows in-frame clones only, minus some. V, J and clone size are taken as reported in that table, and D and trimming were inferred from the DNA itself. The sample carries some 220,000 clones, roughly 84% recorded once. This CDR3 comprises 14 residues. Germline CDR1 is SQVTM and CDR2 is ANQGSEA. V was trimmed by 1 base and J by 7 bases, leaving 14 bases between them. Sequencing input: peripheral blood. The TCR was taken from a man between 45 and 60 years old who had recovered from COVID-19. The chain employs TRBV29-1 and TRBJ2-1; maybe TRBD2 (5 bases). CDR3 amino acids: CSVEAGKVRNEQFF. CDR3 DNA: TGCAGCGTTGAAGCCGGGAAGGTACGAAATGAGCAGTTCTTC.